The clone carrying this T cell receptor (beta chain) was seen a handful of times. Unique molecular identifiers were incorporated during preparation of the TCRbeta library. TCRdb processed the PCR reads anew with MiXCR; each CDR3 protein has one entry. The sample includes about half a million distinct CDR3 sequences, about an eighth of them seen just once. The data are from a study of T-cell reconstitution after alpha-beta-depleted transplantation in children. Trimming pared 3 bases from V and 8 bases from J, leaving 17 bases between. CDR1 and CDR2 from the germline V gene are MGHRA and YSYEKL. The CDR3 runs to 15 residues.

The receptor's source is a human donor who donated a stem cell graft to a child with combined immunodeficiency. The gene calls are TRBV4-1 and TRBJ2-1, with D possibly matching TRBD2 (6 bases). The sample here was PBMCs from the stem cell graft donor, taken from the stem cell graft. The CDR3 nucleotides are TGCGCCAGCAGCCATTCCCGGGGACTCTTGGATGAGCAGTTCTTC. Amino acid sequence: CASSHSRGLLDEQFF.